The rows below give T cell receptor beta chains drawn from one sample of a study of T cells in Graves' hyperthyroidism and ophthalmopathy. TCRdb reanalysed the multiplex PCR reads using MiXCR and keeps one entry per CDR3 protein. The data contain approximately 300,000 distinct CDR3 sequences, around 19% of them singletons. The sample comprised blood. These receptor sequences come from a man between 45 and 60 years old with Graves' ophthalmopathy. Each CDR3 is given with its conserved first and last residue. Each record gives: V gene, J gene, D gene, clone size, CDR3 protein, CDR3 DNA. The D gene is left open where the match is weak. Not all rows give a size; the values are once, few, many and, for expanded clones, a class.

TRBV28,TRBJ2-1,-,-,CASSLGGSNEQFF,TGTGCCAGCAGTTTAGGCGGTAGCAATGAGCAGTTCTTC
TRBV20-1,TRBJ2-1,-,many,CSARASLSSSNEQFF,TGCAGTGCTAGAGCTAGCTTATCCTCCTCTAATGAGCAGTTCTTC
TRBV16,TRBJ1-2,-,few,CASSQEHQLNYGYTF,TGTGCCAGCAGCCAAGAGCACCAGCTTAACTATGGCTACACCTTC
TRBV10-3,TRBJ2-3,-,-,CAISANPSTDTQYF,TGTGCCATCAGTGCAAACCCGAGCACAGATACGCAGTATTTT
TRBV11-1,TRBJ2-3,TRBD1,many,CASSPGTGGTDTQYF,TGTGCCAGCAGCCCAGGGACAGGGGGCACAGATACGCAGTATTTT
TRBV4-1,TRBJ1-4,-,many,CASSRPNRDTNEKLFF,TGCGCCAGCAGCCGACCAAACCGGGACACGAATGAAAAACTGTTTTTT
TRBV18,TRBJ1-1,TRBD1,few,CASSLRDRVLGEAFF,TGTGCCAGCTCACTCCGGGACAGGGTTTTGGGTGAAGCTTTCTTT
TRBV20-1,TRBJ2-7,-,-,CSAVQGLGEQYF,TGCAGTGCGGTGCAGGGGCTCGGGGAGCAGTACTTC
TRBV20-1,TRBJ2-3,TRBD2,-,CSAQSSSGRGTDAQYF,TGCAGTGCCCAAAGTTCTAGCGGGAGGGGCACAGATGCGCAGTATTTT
TRBV11-2,TRBJ1-4,TRBD1,many,CASSSTGPRGEKLFF,TGTGCCAGCAGCTCGACAGGGCCCCGGGGTGAAAAACTGTTTTTT
TRBV4-2,TRBJ2-3,-,many,CASSQALGLGTDTQYF,TGTGCCAGCAGCCAAGCTCTGGGGTTGGGCACAGATACGCAGTATTTT
TRBV30,TRBJ2-2,-,many,CAWRQILDSESGGELFF,TGTGCCTGGAGGCAGATCCTGGACAGTGAATCGGGCGGGGAGCTGTTTTTT
TRBV3-1,TRBJ1-5,TRBD1,many,CASSRGTGGVQPQHF,TGTGCCAGCAGCCGAGGGACAGGGGGCGTTCAGCCCCAGCATTTT
TRBV11-2,TRBJ2-7,-,many,CASSPTHPAYEQYF,TGTGCCAGCAGCCCTACCCATCCGGCCTACGAGCAGTACTTC
TRBV7-6,TRBJ2-7,-,many,CASSLGRAGSGRDEQYF,TGTGCCAGCAGCTTAGGACGTGCGGGAAGTGGGCGAGACGAGCAGTACTTC
TRBV20-1,TRBJ2-3,-,many,CSSPQGPRDTQYF,TGCAGTTCCCCCCAGGGACCTAGAGATACGCAGTATTTT
TRBV3-1,TRBJ2-1,TRBD2,many,CASSQSDAGGNEQFF,TGTGCCAGCAGCCAATCCGACGCGGGAGGGAATGAGCAGTTCTTC
TRBV3-1,TRBJ1-6,-,many,CASSQGLFNSPLHF,TGTGCCAGCAGCCAAGGTCTCTTTAATTCACCCCTCCACTTT
TRBV24-1,TRBJ2-5,TRBD2,-,CATSDLGLAGEETQYF,TGTGCCACCAGTGATTTAGGGCTAGCGGGAGAAGAGACCCAGTACTTC
TRBV11-2,TRBJ2-5,-,few,CASSVTARETQYF,TGTGCCAGCAGCGTTACGGCCCGAGAGACCCAGTACTTC
TRBV12-3/TRBV12-4,TRBJ2-4,-,many,CASSLGQGPKNIQYF,TGTGCCAGCAGTTTAGGGCAGGGTCCCAAAAACATTCAGTACTTC
TRBV3-1,TRBJ2-1,TRBD2,-,CASSQDPRLAGLSEQFF,TGTGCCAGCAGCCAAGATCCCCGACTAGCGGGTCTTAGTGAGCAGTTCTTC
TRBV5-4,TRBJ2-1,-,-,CASRGLTGSYNEQFF,TGTGCCAGCAGAGGGTTAACAGGCTCCTACAATGAGCAGTTCTTC
TRBV20-1,TRBJ2-3,-,many,CSARVLIGTDTQYF,TGCAGTGCTAGAGTCCTAATAGGTACAGATACGCAGTATTTT
TRBV18,TRBJ2-5,TRBD2,many,CASSPSELAAQETQYF,TGTGCCAGCTCACCCAGCGAACTAGCGGCCCAAGAGACCCAGTACTTC
TRBV20-1,TRBJ2-7,-,many,CSARDQRAKGEQYF,TGCAGTGCTAGAGACCAGCGGGCTAAGGGCGAGCAGTACTTC
TRBV7-3,TRBJ1-2,TRBD1,-,CASTGQGAMWGYTF,TGTGCCAGCACGGGACAGGGGGCGATGTGGGGCTACACCTTC
TRBV28,TRBJ1-4,-,many,CASSLNSRGGKLFF,TGTGCCAGCAGTTTAAACTCCAGGGGAGGGAAACTGTTTTTT
TRBV12-3/TRBV12-4,TRBJ1-5,-,many,CASSLAGSGGQPQHF,TGTGCCAGCAGTTTAGCGGGCAGCGGGGGGCAGCCCCAGCATTTT
TRBV7-9,TRBJ1-6,TRBD1,-,CASSPPGQGTTPLHF,TGTGCCAGCAGCCCTCCCGGACAGGGAACTACACCCCTCCACTTT
TRBV12-3/TRBV12-4,TRBJ2-1,TRBD2,few,CASSTSGGSYNEQFF,TGTGCCAGCAGTACTAGCGGGGGATCCTACAATGAGCAGTTCTTC
TRBV14,TRBJ1-6,-,many,CASQGLPRGSSPLHF,TGTGCCAGCCAGGGACTCCCGAGAGGGAGTTCACCCCTCCACTTT
TRBV11-2,TRBJ2-7,TRBD2,many,CASSSTGGGYEQYF,TGTGCCAGCAGCTCGACAGGCGGGGGGTACGAGCAGTACTTC
TRBV7-9,TRBJ1-2,TRBD1,many,CASSYGQGGGYTF,TGTGCCAGCAGCTATGGACAGGGAGGTGGCTACACCTTC
TRBV3-1,TRBJ2-5,TRBD1,many,CASSQRQGQETQYF,TGTGCCAGCAGCCAGAGACAGGGCCAAGAGACCCAGTACTTC
TRBV7-9,TRBJ2-3,TRBD2,-,CASSSGLEVTDTQYF,TGTGCCAGCAGCTCTGGACTAGAGGTAACAGATACGCAGTATTTT
TRBV28,TRBJ2-3,TRBD2,many,CASSPPLGAAGIDTQYF,TGTGCCAGCAGCCCCCCCCTAGGGGCAGCGGGAATAGATACGCAGTATTTT
TRBV30,TRBJ2-7,TRBD2,-,CALSGGRGYEQYF,TGTGCACTCTCAGGCGGGAGGGGCTACGAGCAGTACTTC
TRBV2,TRBJ2-1,-,few,CASSADTGLGNEQFF,TGTGCCAGCAGTGCTGACACCGGGTTGGGGAATGAGCAGTTCTTC
TRBV5-6,TRBJ1-2,-,few,CASSWGGQAGGYTF,TGTGCCAGCAGCTGGGGGGGGCAGGCGGGAGGCTACACCTTC
TRBV18,TRBJ2-3,TRBD1,few,CASSPQGASTDTQYF,TGTGCCAGCTCACCACAGGGGGCCAGCACAGATACGCAGTATTTT